Sequencing of this T cell receptor (beta chain) was carried out in a study of cytomegalovirus exposure and HLA in healthy donors. Use of 60 Vbeta and 13 Jbeta primers characterized the PCR. Data came from immunoSEQ multiplex PCR; TCRdb stores just in-frame clones and leaves some out. Of around 150,000 clones in the sample, approximately 70% are singletons; the top ten hold about 7%. J was trimmed by 3 bases and V by 4 bases; bases with no gene match: 5. This CDR3 spans 15 amino acids. Germline V lookup: CDR1 SGHNT, CDR2 YYREEE (reference sequence). Whole-study findings and limits: Later on, an analysis tied under 20,000 TCR beta sequences to HLA alleles at 0.05 false discovery rate. V- and J-gene trimming of TCR beta was linked (in a later analysis) to a missense DCLRE1C variant. The study flagged 150 to 200 TCR beta chains as cytomegalovirus-associated.

Worth noting for this clone: Its antigen is undetermined.

The TCR was taken from a middle-aged man in good health and CMV-seropositive. The sample was PBMCs. This chain connects TRBV5-4 to TRBJ2-7; 12 bases map to TRBD2. CDR3 amino acids: CASSAGTSGHYEQYF. CDR3 in DNA: TGTGCCAGCAGCGCCGGGACTAGCGGGCACTACGAGCAGTACTTC.